These 2 T cell receptor beta chains originate from one sample sequenced in a study of cytomegalovirus exposure and HLA in healthy donors. The PCR made use of 60 Vbeta and 13 Jbeta primers. Method: immunoSEQ multiplex PCR; TCRdb's copy keeps in-frame clones and lacks some. The repertoire holds around 120,000 clones, with 60% to 70% as singletons. Input material: PBMCs. The receptors stem from a young man in good health and CMV-seropositive.

This clone was seen once. The DNA of the CDR3 is TGTGCCAGCTCACCTGGAGGCTTGGGAGGCTACACCTTC. It specifies CASSPGGLGGYTF. The chain combines TRBV18 with TRBJ1-2; D not certain. The CDR3 has 13 residues. Germline CDR1 reads KGHSH; CDR2 reads LQKENI. V was clipped by 3 bases and J by 8 bases, with 13 bases between them.

The chain employs TRBV28 and TRBJ2-5; no reliable D call. The CDR3 has 14 residues. Germline V lookup: CDR1 MDHEN, CDR2 SYDVKM. Deletions cut 1 base from V and 5 bases from J, with 11 bases between. CDR3 protein: CASSLFRMAETQYF. CDR3 DNA sequence: TGTGCCAGCAGTTTATTCAGGATGGCCGAGACCCAGTACTTC.